The sequence of this T cell receptor beta chain was determined in a study of breast tumors, draining lymph nodes, adjacent tissues. Broader study findings: Tumor TCR diversity was below lymph nodes but above nontumor tissue.

Ten or more counts support this clonotype. The antigen remains undetermined. Breast cancer patients provided tissue from their axillary draining lymph nodes. Between the trimmed V and J ends, which lost 6 bases and 0 bases, there was a span of 14 bases. The CDR3 is made up of 16 amino acids. TCRdb called the multiplex PCR reads again in MiXCR, with one record for every CDR3 protein. Seen here are about 100,000 distinct CDR3 sequences, around 20% observed once, and the top ten hold roughly 1.2%. Sequenced material: axillary lymph node tissue. J is TRBJ2-2 and V is TRBV12-3 or TRBV12-4, with D perhaps given as TRBD1 or TRBD2 (5 bases each). The TCR originated in a female donor with breast cancer. Some clones in this sample may be carry-over from other donors' samples. The CDR3 region is CASRWGLAANTGELFF. The CDR3 nucleotides are TGTGCCAGCAGATGGGGGTTGGCAGCGAACACCGGGGAGCTGTTTTTT.